Each of the 4 T cell receptor beta chains below was sequenced from the same sample in a study of blood T cell repertoires in COVID-19 (dated by TCRdb to 2018 to 2020). Preparation of the library involved the immunoSEQ multiplex PCR assay. TCRdb obtained this table from immuneACCESS and retained in-frame rearrangements with V and J assigned. These tables miss some clones; where compared with another copy, unresolved V genes account for less than half of the shortfall, and the remainder is unexplained. The sample contains around 260,000 clones, roughly 90% of them found a single time. The ten largest clones add up to over 2% of the sample. The sample taken for sequencing was peripheral blood. Receptor source: a woman younger than 45 with COVID-19, enrolled during active disease.

The chain combines TRBV30 with TRBJ2-7; TRBD2 agrees at 10 bases. This CDR3 is built from 13 residues. Trimming at V came to 4 bases and at J to 5 bases, leaving 5 bases not matched to a gene. CDR1 is GTSNPN, CDR2 SVGIG, per germline (reference sequence). CDR3 in DNA: TGTGCCTGGACCATACTAGCGGGAAACGAGCAGTACTTC. Encoded protein: CAWTILAGNEQYF.

This clone was recorded only once. The rearrangement joins TRBV29-1 to TRBJ1-1; tentatively, D is TRBD1 (6 bases). The V end was cut by 5 bases, the J end by 0 bases, with 16 bases between. The CDR3 length is 15 residues. The V gene's germline CDR1 is SQVTM and CDR2 ANQGSEA. CDR3 protein: CSVLPKDSLNTEAFF. The CDR3 bases are TGCAGCGTTCTACCCAAGGACAGTTTGAACACTGAAGCTTTCTTT.

V and J are TRBV4-1 and TRBJ1-5; 8 bases are shared with TRBD1. Germline V gene lookup returns CDR1 MGHRA and CDR2 YSYEKL. V trimming: 0 bases; J trimming: 9 bases; junction bases outside the gene matches: 7. This CDR3 contains 15 residues. DNA of the CDR3: TGCGCCAGCAGCCAAGAGGAGACAGGGGTCCGGCCCCAGCATTTT. This encodes CASSQEETGVRPQHF.

The DNA of the CDR3 is TGCGCCAGCAGTGAACAGCGGATAACCTACGAGCAGTACTTC. Protein sequence: CASSEQRITYEQYF. The chain employs TRBV10-2 and TRBJ2-7; possible D gene TRBD2, 5 bases. Trimming cost V 3 bases and J 2 bases, with 11 bases left between them. Per germline, CDR1 WSHSY and CDR2 SAAADI. The CDR3 extends over 14 amino acids.